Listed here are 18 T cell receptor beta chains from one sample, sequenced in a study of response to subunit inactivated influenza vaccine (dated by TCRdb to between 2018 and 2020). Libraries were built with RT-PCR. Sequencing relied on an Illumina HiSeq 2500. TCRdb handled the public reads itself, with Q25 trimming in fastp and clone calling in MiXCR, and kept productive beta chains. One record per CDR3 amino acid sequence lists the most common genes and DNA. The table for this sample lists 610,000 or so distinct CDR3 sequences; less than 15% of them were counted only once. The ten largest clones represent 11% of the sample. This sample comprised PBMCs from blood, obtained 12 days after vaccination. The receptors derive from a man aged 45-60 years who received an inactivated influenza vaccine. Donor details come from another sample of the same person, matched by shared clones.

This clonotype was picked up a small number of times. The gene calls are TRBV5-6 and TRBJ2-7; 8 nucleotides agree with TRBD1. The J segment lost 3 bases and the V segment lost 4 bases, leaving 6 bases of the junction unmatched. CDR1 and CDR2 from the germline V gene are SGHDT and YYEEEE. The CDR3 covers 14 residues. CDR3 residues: CASSKGQVFYEQYF. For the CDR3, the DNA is TGTGCCAGCAGCAAGGGACAGGTTTTCTACGAGCAGTACTTC.

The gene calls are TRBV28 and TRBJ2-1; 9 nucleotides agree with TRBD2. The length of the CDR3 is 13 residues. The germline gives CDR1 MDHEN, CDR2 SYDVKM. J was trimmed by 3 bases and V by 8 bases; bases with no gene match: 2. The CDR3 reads CASGTSFYNEQFF. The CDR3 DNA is TGTGCCAGCGGGACTAGCTTCTACAATGAGCAGTTCTTC.

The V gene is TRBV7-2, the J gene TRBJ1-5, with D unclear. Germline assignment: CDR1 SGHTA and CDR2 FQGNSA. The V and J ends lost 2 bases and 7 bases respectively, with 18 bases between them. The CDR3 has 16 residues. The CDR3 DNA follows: TGTGCCAGCAGCTTATTTAACAGCCTATCCCCCCAGCCCCAGCATTTT. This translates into CASSLFNSLSPQPQHF.

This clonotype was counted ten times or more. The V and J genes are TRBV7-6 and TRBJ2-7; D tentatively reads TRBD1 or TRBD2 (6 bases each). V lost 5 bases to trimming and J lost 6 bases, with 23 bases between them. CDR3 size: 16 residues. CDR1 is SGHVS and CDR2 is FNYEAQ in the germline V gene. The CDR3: CASSPYSGTGRIEQYF. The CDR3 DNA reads TGTGCCAGCAGCCCCTATTCGGGCACAGGGAGGATCGAGCAGTACTTC.

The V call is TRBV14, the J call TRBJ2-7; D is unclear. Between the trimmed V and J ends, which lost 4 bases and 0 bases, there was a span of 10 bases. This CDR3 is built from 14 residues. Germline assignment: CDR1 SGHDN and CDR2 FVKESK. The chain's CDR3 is CASSLFRSSYEQYF. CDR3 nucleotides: TGTGCCAGCAGCCTTTTTAGGAGCTCCTACGAGCAGTACTTC.

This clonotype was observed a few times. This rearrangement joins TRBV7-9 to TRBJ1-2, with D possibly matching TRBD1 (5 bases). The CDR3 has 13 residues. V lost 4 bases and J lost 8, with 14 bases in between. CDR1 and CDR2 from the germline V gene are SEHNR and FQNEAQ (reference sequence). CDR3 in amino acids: CASSSLGSGGYTF. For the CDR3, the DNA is TGTGCCAGCAGCTCCCTGGGTTCAGGGGGCTACACCTTC.

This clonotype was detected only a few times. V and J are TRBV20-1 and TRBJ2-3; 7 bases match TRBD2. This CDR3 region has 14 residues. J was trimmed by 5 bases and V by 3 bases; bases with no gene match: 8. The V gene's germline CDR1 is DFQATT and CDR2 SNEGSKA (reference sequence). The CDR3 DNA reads TGCAGTGCTAGCTTAGCGGGCTTGGTAGATACGCAGTATTTT. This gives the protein CSASLAGLVDTQYF.

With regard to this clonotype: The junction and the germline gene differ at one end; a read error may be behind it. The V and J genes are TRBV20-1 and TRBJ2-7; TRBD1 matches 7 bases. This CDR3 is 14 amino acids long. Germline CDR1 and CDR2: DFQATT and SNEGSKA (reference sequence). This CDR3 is CSASKTGDTNEQHF. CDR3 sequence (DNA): TGCAGTGCCAGCAAAACAGGGGATACGAACGAGCAGCACTTC.

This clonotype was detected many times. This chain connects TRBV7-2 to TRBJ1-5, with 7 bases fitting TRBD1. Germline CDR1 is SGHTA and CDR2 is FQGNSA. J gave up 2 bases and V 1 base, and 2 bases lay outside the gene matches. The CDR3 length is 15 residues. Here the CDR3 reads CASSLDRGGNQPQHF. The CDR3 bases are TGTGCCAGCAGCTTAGACAGGGGAGGCAATCAGCCCCAGCATTTT.

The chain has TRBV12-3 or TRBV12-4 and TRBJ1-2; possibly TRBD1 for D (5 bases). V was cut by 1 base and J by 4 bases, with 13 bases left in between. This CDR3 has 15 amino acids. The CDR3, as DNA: TGTGCCAGCAGTTTAGGCCGGGGGAAAAGCTATGGCTACACCTTC. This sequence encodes CASSLGRGKSYGYTF.

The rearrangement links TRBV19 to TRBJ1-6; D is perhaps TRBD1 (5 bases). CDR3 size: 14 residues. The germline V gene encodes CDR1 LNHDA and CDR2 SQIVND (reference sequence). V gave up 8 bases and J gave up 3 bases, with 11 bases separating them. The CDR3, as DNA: TGTGCCAGTCGCGGAAGGGGCTATAATTCACCCCTCCACTTT. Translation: CASRGRGYNSPLHF.

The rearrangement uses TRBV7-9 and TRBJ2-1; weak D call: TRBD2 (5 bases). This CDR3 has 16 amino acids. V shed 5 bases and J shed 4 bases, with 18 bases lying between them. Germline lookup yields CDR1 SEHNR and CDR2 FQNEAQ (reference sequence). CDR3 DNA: TGTGCCAGCAGCCTTCTGAGAGCGGACCCTTACAATGAGCAGTTCTTC. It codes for CASSLLRADPYNEQFF.

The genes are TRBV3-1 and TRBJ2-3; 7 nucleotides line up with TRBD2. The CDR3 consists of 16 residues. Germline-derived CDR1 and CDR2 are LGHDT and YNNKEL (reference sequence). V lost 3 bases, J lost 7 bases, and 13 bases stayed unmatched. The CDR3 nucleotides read TGTGCCAGCAGCCAGGACCCCGGGAGGATTGGAAATACGCAGTATTTT. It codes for CASSQDPGRIGNTQYF.

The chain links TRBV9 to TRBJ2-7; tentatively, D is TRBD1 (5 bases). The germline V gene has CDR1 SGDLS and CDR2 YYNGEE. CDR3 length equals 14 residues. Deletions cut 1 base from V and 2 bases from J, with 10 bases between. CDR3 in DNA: TGTGCCAGCAGCGTAAGTACAGGCCCCTACGAGCAGTACTTC. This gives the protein CASSVSTGPYEQYF.

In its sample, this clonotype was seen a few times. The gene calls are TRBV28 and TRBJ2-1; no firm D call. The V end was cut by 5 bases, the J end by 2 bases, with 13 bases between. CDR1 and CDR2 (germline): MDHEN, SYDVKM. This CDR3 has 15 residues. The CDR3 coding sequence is TGTGCCAGCAGTCCCCTCGAGAAGGCCTACAATGAGCAGTTCTTC. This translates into CASSPLEKAYNEQFF.

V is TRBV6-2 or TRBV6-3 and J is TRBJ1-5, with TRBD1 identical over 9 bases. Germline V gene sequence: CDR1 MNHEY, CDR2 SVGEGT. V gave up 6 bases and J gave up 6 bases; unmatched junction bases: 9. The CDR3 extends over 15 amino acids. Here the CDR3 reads CASSPTGGHGQPQHF. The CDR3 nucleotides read TGTGCCAGCAGCCCGACAGGGGGGCATGGTCAGCCCCAGCATTTT.

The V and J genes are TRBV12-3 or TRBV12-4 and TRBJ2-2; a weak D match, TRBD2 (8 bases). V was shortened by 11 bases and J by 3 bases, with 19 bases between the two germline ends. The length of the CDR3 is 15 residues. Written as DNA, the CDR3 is TGTGCCGCGACCCGGGAGGGGGCCGACACCGGGGAGCTGTTTTTT. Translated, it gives CAATREGADTGELFF.

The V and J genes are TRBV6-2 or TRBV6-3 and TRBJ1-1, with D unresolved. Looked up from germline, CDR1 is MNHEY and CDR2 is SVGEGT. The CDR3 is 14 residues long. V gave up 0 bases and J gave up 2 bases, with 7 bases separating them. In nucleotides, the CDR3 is TGTGCCAGCAGTTACTCCAAACCTAACACTGAAGCTTTCTTT. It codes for CASSYSKPNTEAFF.